What follows describes a single TCR beta chain. Its antigen is as yet unknown. The sample belongs to a study of shared clonotypes between healthy human individuals. Study results and limitations: Rarefaction indicated that sorted-subset sequencing remained incomplete although depth was large. Sampling covered blood only; tissue repertoires likely differ.

The trim removed 2 bases at V and 4 bases at J, leaving 1 base unmatched. CDR1 SGHTA and CDR2 FQGNSA come from the germline V gene. The CDR3 has 13 residues. This table comes from immunoSEQ multiplex PCR, and its TCRdb copy is limited to in-frame clones, with some not included. The table has some 1 million clones, about 75% seen once. Sequenced input: memory CD4+ T cells sorted from blood. Subset reported: CD45RA-negative fraction. The chain has TRBV7-2 and TRBJ1-2; 7 bases are shared with TRBD1. The sequence was obtained from a man in his late teens or twenties in good health. The CDR3 sequence: CASSLRTGYGYTF. CDR3 nucleotide sequence: TGTGCCAGCAGCTTAAGGACAGGCTATGGCTACACCTTC.